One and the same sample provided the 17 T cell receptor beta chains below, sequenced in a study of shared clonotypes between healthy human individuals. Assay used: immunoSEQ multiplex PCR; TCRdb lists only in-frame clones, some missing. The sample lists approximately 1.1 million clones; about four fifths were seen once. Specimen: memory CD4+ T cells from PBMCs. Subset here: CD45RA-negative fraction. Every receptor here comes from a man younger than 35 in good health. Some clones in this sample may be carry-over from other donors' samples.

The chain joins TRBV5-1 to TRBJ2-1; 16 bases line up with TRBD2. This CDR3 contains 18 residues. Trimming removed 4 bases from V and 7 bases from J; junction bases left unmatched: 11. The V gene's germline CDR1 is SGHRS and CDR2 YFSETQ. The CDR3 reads CASSPGGLAGGPGNEQFF. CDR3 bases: TGCGCCAGCAGCCCCGGGGGACTAGCGGGAGGGCCAGGGAATGAGCAGTTCTTC.

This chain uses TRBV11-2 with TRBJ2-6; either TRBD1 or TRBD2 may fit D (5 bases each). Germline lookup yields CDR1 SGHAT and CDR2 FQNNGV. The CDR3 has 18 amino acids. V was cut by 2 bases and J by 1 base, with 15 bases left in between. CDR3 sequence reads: CASSLIAGTLSGANVLTF. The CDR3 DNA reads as TGTGCCAGCAGCTTAATCGCAGGGACGTTATCTGGGGCCAACGTCCTGACTTTC.

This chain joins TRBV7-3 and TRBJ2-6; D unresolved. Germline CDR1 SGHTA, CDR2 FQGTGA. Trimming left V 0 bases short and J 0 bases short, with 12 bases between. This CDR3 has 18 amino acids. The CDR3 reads CASSLTKFYGSGANVLTF. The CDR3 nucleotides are TGTGCCAGCAGCTTAACTAAATTCTACGGCTCTGGGGCCAACGTCCTGACTTTC.

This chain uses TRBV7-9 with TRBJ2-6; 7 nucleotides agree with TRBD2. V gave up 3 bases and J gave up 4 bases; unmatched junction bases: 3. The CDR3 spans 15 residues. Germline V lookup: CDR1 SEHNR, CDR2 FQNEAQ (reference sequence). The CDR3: CASSLTSSGANVLTF. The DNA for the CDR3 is TGTGCCAGCAGCTTGACTAGCTCCGGGGCCAACGTCCTGACTTTC. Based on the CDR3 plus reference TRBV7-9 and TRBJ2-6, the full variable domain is DTGVSQNPRHKITKRGQNVTFRCDPISEHNRLYWYRQTLGQGPEFLTYFQNEAQLEKSRLLSDRFSAERPKGSFSTLEIQRTEQGDSAMYLCASSLTSSGANVLTFGAGSRLTVL.

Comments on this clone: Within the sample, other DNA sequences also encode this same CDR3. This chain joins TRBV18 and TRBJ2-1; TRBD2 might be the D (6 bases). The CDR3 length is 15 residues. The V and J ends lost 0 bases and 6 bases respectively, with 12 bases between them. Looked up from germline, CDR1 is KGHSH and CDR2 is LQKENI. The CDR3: CASSPPGLALNEQFF. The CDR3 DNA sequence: TGTGCCAGCTCACCACCGGGACTGGCCCTCAATGAGCAGTTCTTC.

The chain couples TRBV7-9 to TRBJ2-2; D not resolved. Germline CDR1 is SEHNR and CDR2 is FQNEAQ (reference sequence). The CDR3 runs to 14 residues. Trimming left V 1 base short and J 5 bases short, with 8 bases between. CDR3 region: CASSLGAETGELFF. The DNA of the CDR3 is TGTGCCAGCAGCTTAGGTGCAGAAACCGGGGAGCTGTTTTTT. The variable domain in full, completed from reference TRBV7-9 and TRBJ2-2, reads DTGVSQNPRHKITKRGQNVTFRCDPISEHNRLYWYRQTLGQGPEFLTYFQNEAQLEKSRLLSDRFSAERPKGSFSTLEIQRTEQGDSAMYLCASSLGAETGELFFGEGSRLTVL.

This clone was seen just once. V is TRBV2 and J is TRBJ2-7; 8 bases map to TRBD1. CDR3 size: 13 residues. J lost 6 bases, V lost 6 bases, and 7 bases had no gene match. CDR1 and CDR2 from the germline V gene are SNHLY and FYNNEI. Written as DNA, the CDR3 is TGTGCCAGCAGGCAGGGACAGGCGGGCGAGCAGTACTTC. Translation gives CASRQGQAGEQYF.

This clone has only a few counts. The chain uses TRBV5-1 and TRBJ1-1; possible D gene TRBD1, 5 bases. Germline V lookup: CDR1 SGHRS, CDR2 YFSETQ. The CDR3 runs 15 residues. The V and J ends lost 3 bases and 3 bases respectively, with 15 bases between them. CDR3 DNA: TGCGCCAGCAGCTGGATGACAGCGGAGGACACTGAAGCTTTCTTT. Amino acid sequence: CASSWMTAEDTEAFF.

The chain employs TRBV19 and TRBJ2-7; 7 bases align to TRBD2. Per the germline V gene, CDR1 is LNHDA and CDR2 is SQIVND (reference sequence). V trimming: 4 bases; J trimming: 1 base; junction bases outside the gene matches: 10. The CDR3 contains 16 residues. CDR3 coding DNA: TGTGCCAGTAGTAGCAGGCGGGCGGGAGTTTCCTACGAGCAGTACTTC. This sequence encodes CASSSRRAGVSYEQYF.

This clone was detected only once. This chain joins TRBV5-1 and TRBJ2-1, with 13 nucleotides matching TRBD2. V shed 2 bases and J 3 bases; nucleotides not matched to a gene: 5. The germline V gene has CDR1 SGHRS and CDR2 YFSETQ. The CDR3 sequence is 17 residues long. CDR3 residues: CASSFFTSGRVYNEQFF. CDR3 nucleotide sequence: TGCGCCAGCAGCTTTTTTACTAGCGGGAGGGTCTACAATGAGCAGTTCTTC.

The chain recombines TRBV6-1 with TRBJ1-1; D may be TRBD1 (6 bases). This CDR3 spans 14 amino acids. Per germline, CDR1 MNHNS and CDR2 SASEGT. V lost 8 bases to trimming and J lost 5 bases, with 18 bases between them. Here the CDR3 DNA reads TGTGCCAGCCTAGAGCAGGGGCTGGGAACTGAAGCTTTCTTT. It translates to CASLEQGLGTEAFF.

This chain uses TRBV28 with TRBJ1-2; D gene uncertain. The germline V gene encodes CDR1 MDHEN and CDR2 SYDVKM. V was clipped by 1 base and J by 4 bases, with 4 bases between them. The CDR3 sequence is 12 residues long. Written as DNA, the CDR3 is TGTGCCAGCAGTTTATCCCCCTATGGCTACACCTTC. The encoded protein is CASSLSPYGYTF.

The CDR3 DNA reads TGTGCCAGCAGCCTACGGACAGGGAGTGTCGATGGCTACACCTTC. This gives the protein CASSLRTGSVDGYTF. This rearrangement joins TRBV7-2 to TRBJ1-2; 8 positions agree with TRBD1. Germline lookup yields CDR1 SGHTA and CDR2 FQGNSA. V lost 5 bases, J lost 6 bases, and 11 bases stayed unmatched. This CDR3 spans 15 amino acids.

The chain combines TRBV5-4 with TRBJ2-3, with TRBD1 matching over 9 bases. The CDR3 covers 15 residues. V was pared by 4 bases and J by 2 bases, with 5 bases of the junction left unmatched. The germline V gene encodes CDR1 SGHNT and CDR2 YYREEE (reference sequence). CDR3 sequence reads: CASSRDRVVTDTQYF. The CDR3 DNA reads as TGTGCCAGCAGCAGGGACAGGGTGGTCACAGATACGCAGTATTTT.

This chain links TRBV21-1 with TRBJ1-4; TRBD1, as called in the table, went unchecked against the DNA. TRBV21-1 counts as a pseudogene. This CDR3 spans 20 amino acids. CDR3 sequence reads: CASSKVGGTGGASTNEKLFF. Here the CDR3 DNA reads TGTGCCAGCAGCAAAGTAGGGGGGACAGGGGGCGCCTCAACTAATGAAAAACTGTTTTTT.

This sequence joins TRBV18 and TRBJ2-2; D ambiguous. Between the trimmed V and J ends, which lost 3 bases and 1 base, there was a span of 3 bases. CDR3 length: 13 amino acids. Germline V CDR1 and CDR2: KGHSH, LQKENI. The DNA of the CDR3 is TGTGCCAGCTCACCGCAGAACACCGGGGAGCTGTTTTTT. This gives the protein CASSPQNTGELFF.

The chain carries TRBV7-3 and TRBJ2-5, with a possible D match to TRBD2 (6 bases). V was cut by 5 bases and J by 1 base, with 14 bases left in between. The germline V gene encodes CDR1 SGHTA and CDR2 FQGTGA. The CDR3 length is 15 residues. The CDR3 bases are TGTGCCAGCAGCACCCAGTCGGGACTCCAAGAGACCCAGTACTTC. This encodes CASSTQSGLQETQYF.